The text below deals with one TCR beta chain. Which antigen it targets is not known. No quality values exist for individual bases; no much larger clone is one base distant. The trim is 8 bases for V and 2 bases for J, with a gap of 15 bases between the germline ends. The CDR3, from cysteine to phenylalanine, totals 13 residues. The entry retains the CDR3 DNA only, 39 bases that are in frame from base 1. According to the germline V gene (reference sequence), CDR1 reads GTSNPN and CDR2 reads SVGIG. These data originate in a study of control samples from healthy donors and cancer patients (dated by TCRdb to about 2020). Libraries came from the immunoSEQ multiplex PCR assay. The table was pulled from immuneACCESS by TCRdb, which kept in-frame rearrangements only. Such tables lose some clones; where checked, under half of the loss comes from unresolved V genes, and the rest has no known cause. Within this sample are some 150,000 clones, with about 93% of them counted one time only. The biggest ten clones account for 2.4% of the sample.

The source of this sequence is a man aged 45-65 years in good health. The chain employs TRBV30 and TRBJ1-1; the D gene is not confidently resolved. Material for sequencing was blood. CDR3 region: CASLDRLNTEAFF. The sequence in DNA is TGTGCCAGCCTGGACCGACTAAACACTGAAGCTTTCTTT. The variable domain in full, with residues beyond the CDR3 obtained from the reference TRBV30 and TRBJ1-1 genes, is SQTIHQWPATLVQPVGSPLSLECTVEGTSNPNLYWYRQAAGRGLQLLFYSVGIGQISSEVPQNLSASRPQDRQFILSSKKLLLSDSGFYLCASLDRLNTEAFFGQGTRLTVV.